This T cell receptor (beta chain) appears in the sequencing data of a study of blood T cells in healthy people across ages. Findings and caveats of the study: The donors' CMV status was not determined, possibly confounding changes in expanded clonotypes. The study found more naive CD4+ cells and higher diversity in long-lived than aged donors.

As for this clonotype: Its cognate antigen is unknown. Mismatch with germline at one junction end may stem from a read error.

The use of a sample-barcoded 5' primer and a J-beta primer mix characterized a second PCR of about 7 to 12 cycles. From the 5' RACE reads, TCRdb called clonotypes with MiXCR, one entry per CDR3 protein. This sample yields 550,000 to 700,000 distinct CDR3 sequences, of which 27% are seen a single time; about 18% belongs to the top ten. The CDR3 is 16 amino acids. Looked up from germline, CDR1 is SGHTA and CDR2 is FQGNSA. Isolation per sample recovered at least 7 million PBMCs. The TCR was taken from a woman aged 65 to 85 in good health. Sample: blood. V is TRBV7-2 and J is TRBJ2-1, with D possibly TRBD2 on 5 matching bases. The chain's CDR3 is CASSLVVGSSYNGQFF. CDR3 bases: TGTGCCAGCAGCTTAGTTGTAGGGAGCTCCTACAATGGGCAGTTCTTC.